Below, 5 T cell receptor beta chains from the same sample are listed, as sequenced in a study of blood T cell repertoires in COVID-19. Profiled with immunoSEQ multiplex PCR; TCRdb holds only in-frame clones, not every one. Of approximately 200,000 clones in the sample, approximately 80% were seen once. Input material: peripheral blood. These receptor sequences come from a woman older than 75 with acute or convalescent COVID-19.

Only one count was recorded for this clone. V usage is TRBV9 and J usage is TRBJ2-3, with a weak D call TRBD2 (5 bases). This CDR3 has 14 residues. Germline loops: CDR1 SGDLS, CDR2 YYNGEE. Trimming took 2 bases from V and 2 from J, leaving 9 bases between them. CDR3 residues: CASSVEVSTDTQYF. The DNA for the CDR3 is TGTGCCAGCAGCGTGGAGGTTTCCACAGATACGCAGTATTTT.

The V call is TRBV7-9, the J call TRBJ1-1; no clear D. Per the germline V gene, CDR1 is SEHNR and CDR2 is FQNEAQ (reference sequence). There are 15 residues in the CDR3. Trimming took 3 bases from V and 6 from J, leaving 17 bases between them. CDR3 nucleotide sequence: TGTGCCAGCAGCTTGGGCCCCTCTGGGTTGGCTGAAGCTTTCTTT. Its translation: CASSLGPSGLAEAFF.

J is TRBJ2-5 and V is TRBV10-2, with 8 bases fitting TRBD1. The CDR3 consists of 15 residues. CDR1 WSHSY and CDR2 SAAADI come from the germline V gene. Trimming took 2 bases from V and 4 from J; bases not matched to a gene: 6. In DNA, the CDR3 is TGCGCCAGCAGTGAGCCCAGGGGGCGCTCAGAGACCCAGTACTTC. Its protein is CASSEPRGRSETQYF.

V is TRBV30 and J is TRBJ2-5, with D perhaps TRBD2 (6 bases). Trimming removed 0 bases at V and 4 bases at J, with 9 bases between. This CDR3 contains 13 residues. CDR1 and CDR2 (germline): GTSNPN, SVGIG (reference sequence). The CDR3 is CAWSVTGRETQYF. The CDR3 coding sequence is TGTGCCTGGAGTGTAACCGGGAGAGAGACCCAGTACTTC.

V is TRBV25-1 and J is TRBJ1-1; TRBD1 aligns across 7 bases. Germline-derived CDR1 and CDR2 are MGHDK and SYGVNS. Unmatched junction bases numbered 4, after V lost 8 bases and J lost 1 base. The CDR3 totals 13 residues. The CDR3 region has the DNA TGTGCCAGCGGCCGGACAGGGAACACTGAAGCTTTCTTT. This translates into CASGRTGNTEAFF.